Listed below are T cell receptor beta chains from one sample, sequenced in a study of blood T cell repertoires in COVID-19. The data were produced by immunoSEQ multiplex PCR, yet TCRdb's version contains in-frame clones alone and is incomplete. The sample yields some 71,000 clones, about four fifths seen once. Sequences were obtained from peripheral blood. Source of these receptors: a woman in her 70s with acute or convalescent COVID-19. Both conserved end residues are part of each CDR3. Fields, in order: J gene, D gene, clone size, V gene, CDR3 DNA, CDR3 protein. The D gene is left open where the match is weak. Clone size, where shown, is once, few, many, or a class for clones that have expanded.

>TRBJ2-7|TRBD2|.|TRBV4-2
TGTGCCAGCAGCCAAGATCTCAGCGGGGATGGCTACGAGCAGTACTTC
CASSQDLSGDGYEQYF
>TRBJ2-5|.|.|TRBV12-2
TGTGCAAGTCGCTTAGACCTTACTAGCGGGGGTCCCCAAGAGACCCAGTACTTC
CASRLDLTSGGPQETQYF
>TRBJ2-7|TRBD1|many|TRBV5-4
TGTGCCAGCAGCTCTAACTCCGGGACAGGTTATTACGAGCAGTACTTC
CASSSNSGTGYYEQYF
>TRBJ2-5|.|.|TRBV30
TGTGCCTGGAGTGTACACCGAGAGACCCAGTACTTC
CAWSVHRETQYF
>TRBJ2-5|.|.|TRBV5-6
TGTGCCAGCAGCTTAGGGGGTGGCGGCCAAGAGACCCAGTACTTC
CASSLGGGGQETQYF
>TRBJ2-1|.|once|TRBV6-4
TGTGCCAGCAGTGAATATTCTAGCGCGAGCTCCTACAATGAGCAGTTCTTC
CASSEYSSASSYNEQFF
>TRBJ2-3|.|.|TRBV7-9
TGTGCCAGCAGCCTACAGACAGATACGCAGTATTTT
CASSLQTDTQYF
>TRBJ1-6|TRBD1|.|TRBV15
TGTGCCACCAGCAGAGATGACAGGGGCAATTCACCCCTCCACTTT
CATSRDDRGNSPLHF
>TRBJ1-2|.|.|TRBV15
TGTGCCAGCGAGAAGGGGGACGGTACAAACTATGGCTACACCTTC
CASEKGDGTNYGYTF
>TRBJ1-3|.|.|TRBV28
TGTGCCAGCAGTCCTCAGGAGGCAAGGGCACCAAGGTACACCATATATTTT
CASSPQEARAPRYTIYF
>TRBJ2-2|.|.|TRBV10-1
TGCGCCAGCAGTGACCACCGGTGGAACACCGGGGAGCTGTTTTTT
CASSDHRWNTGELFF
>TRBJ2-1|.|few|TRBV10-3
TGTGCCATCAGTGAGGGGCAGGGTGATGAGCAGTTCTTC
CAISEGQGDEQFF
>TRBJ1-2|.|.|TRBV30
TGTGCCTGGAGTGTCGGCACAGACTATGGCTACACCTTC
CAWSVGTDYGYTF
>TRBJ2-2|.|.|TRBV6-5
TGTGCCAGCAGTCTTCTACCGGGGGCCGGGGAGCTGTTTTTT
CASSLLPGAGELFF